This T cell receptor (beta chain) was captured in a study of spatial heterogeneity in lung cancer. Findings and caveats of the study: Counts of expanded intratumoral alpha and beta TCRs tracked tumor mutation counts.

The sample holds many counts of this clonotype. Its target is unknown. MiXCR, run by TCRdb on the 5' RACE reads, gives a single entry per CDR3 protein. Of over 14,000 distinct CDR3 sequences in the sample, less than 9.5% were seen once. CDR1 is LNHDA and CDR2 is SQIVND in the germline V gene (reference sequence). The CDR3 length is 13 residues. V lost 5 bases and J lost 4, with 9 bases in between. The sample's time point: sample taken at primary tumor resection. The sequence came from a male donor with early-stage non-small cell lung cancer. The chain uses TRBV19 and TRBJ1-5; D remains ambiguous. Sequenced here: lung tumor tissue, sampled at surgery. CDR3 sequence (DNA): TGTGCCAGTAGTGGGCTCCTAAATCAGCCCCAGCATTTT. This gives the protein CASSGLLNQPQHF.